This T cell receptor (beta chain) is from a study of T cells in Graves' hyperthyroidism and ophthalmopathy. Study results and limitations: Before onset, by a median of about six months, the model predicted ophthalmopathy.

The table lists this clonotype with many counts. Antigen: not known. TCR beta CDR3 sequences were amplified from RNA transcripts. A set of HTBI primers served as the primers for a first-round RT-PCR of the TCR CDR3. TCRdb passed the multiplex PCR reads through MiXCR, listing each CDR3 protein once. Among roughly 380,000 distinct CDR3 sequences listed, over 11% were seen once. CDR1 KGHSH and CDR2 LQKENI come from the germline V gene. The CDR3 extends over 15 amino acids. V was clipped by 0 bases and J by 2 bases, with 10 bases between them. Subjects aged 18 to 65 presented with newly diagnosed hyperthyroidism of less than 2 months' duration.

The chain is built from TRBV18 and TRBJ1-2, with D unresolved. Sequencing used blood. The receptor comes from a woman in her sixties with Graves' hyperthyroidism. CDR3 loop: CASSPPYGENYGYTF. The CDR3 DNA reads TGTGCCAGCTCACCACCGTATGGGGAAAACTATGGCTACACCTTC.